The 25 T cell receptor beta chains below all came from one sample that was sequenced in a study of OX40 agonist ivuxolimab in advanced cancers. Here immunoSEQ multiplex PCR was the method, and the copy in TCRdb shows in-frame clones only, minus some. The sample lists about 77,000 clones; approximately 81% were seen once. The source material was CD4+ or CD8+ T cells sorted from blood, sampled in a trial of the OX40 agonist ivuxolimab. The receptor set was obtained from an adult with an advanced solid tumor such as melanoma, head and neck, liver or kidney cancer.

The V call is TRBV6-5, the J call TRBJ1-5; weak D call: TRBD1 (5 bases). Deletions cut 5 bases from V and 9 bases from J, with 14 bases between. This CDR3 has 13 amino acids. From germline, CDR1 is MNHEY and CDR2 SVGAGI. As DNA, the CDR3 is TGTGCCAGCAGTGGAGGGGTTTCTGGGCCCCAGCATTTT. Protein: CASSGGVSGPQHF.

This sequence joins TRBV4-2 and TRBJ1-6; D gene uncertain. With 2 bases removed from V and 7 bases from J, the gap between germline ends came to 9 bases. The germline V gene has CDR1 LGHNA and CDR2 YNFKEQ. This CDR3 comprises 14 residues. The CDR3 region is CASSQTSGNSPLHF. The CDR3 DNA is TGTGCCAGCAGCCAAACGAGTGGGAATTCACCCCTCCACTTT.

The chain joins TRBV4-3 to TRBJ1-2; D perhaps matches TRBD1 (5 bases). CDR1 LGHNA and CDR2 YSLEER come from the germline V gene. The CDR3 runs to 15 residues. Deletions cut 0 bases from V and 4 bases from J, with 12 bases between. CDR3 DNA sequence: TGCGCCAGCAGCCAAGAAGACAGACTCCTCTATGGCTACACCTTC. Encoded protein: CASSQEDRLLYGYTF.

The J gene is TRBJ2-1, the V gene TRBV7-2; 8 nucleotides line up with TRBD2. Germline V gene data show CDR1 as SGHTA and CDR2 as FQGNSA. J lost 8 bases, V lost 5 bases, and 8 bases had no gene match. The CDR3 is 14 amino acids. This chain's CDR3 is CASSPRSGSYEQFF. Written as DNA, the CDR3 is TGTGCCAGCAGCCCCCGGAGCGGGAGTTATGAGCAGTTCTTC.

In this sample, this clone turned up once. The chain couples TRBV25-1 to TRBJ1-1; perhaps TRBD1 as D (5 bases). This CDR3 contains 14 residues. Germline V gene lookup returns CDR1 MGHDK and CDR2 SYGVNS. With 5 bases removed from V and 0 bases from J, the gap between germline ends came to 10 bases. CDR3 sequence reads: CASSSTVMNTEAFF. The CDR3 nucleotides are TGTGCCAGCAGTTCGACAGTCATGAACACTGAAGCTTTCTTT.

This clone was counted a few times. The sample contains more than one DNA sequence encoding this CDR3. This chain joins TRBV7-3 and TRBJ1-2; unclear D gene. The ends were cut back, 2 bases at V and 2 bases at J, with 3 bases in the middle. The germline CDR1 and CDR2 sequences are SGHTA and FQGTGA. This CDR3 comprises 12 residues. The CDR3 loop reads CASSLDNYGYTF. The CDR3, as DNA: TGTGCCAGCAGCTTAGACAACTATGGCTACACCTTC.

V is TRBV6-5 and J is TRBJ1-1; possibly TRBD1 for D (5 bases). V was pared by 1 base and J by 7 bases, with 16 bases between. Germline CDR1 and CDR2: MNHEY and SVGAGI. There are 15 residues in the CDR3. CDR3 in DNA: TGTGCCAGCAGTTACTGGGGGAAGGGAAGCGGTGAAGCTTTCTTT. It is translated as CASSYWGKGSGEAFF.

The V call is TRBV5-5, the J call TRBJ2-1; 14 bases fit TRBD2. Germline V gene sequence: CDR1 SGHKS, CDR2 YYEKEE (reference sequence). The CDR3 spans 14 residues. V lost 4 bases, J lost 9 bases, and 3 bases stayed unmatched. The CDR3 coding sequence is TGTGCCAGCAGCATGGGACTAGCGGGGGTTGAGCAGTTCTTC. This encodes CASSMGLAGVEQFF.

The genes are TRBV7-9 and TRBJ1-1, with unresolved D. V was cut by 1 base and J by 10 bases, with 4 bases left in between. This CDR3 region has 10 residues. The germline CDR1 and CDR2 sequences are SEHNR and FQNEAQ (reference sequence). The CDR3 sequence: CASSLEVAFF. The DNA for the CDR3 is TGTGCCAGCAGCTTAGAGGTAGCTTTCTTT.

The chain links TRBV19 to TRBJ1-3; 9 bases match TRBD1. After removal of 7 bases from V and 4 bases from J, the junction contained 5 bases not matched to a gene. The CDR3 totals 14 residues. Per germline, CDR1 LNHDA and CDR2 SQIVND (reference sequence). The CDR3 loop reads CASKRQGVGNTIYF. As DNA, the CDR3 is TGTGCCAGTAAAAGACAGGGGGTAGGAAACACCATATATTTT.

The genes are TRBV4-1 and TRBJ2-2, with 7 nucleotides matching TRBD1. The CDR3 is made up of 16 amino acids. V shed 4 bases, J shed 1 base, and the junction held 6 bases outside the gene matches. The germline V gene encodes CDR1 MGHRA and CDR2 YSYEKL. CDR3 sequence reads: CASSLSGTVNTGELFF. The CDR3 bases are TGCGCCAGCAGCCTGTCCGGGACAGTGAACACCGGGGAGCTGTTTTTT.

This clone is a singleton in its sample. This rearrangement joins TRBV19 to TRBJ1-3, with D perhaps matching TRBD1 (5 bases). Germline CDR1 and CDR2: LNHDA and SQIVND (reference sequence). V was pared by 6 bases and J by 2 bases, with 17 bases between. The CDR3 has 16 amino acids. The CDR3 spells CASRSDLGHPGNTIYF. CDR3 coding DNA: TGTGCCAGTAGATCCGATCTCGGACATCCTGGAAACACCATATATTTT.

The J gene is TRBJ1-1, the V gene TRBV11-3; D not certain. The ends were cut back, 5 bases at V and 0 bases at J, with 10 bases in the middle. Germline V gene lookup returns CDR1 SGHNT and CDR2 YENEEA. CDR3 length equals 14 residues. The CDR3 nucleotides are TGTGCCAGCAGCAAAGACAACATGAACACTGAAGCTTTCTTT. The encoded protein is CASSKDNMNTEAFF.

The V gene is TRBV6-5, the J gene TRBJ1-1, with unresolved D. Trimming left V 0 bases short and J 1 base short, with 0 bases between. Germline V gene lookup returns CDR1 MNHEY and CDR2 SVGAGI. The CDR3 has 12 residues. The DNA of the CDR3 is TGTGCCAGCAGTTACTCGAACACTGAAGCTTTCTTT. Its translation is CASSYSNTEAFF.

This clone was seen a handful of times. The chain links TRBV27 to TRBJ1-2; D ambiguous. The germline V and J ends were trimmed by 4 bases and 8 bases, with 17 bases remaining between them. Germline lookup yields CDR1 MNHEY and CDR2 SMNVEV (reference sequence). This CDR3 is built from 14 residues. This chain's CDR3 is CASSSSASPGGYTF. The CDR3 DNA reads TGTGCCAGCAGTTCATCCGCCTCACCTGGGGGCTACACCTTC.

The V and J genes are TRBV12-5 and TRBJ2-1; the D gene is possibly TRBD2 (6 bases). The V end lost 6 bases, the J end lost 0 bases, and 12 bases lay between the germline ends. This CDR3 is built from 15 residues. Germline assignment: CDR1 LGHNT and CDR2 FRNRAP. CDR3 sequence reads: CASGAGLLSYNEQFF. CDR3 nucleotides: TGTGCTAGTGGGGCGGGACTCCTCTCCTACAATGAGCAGTTCTTC.

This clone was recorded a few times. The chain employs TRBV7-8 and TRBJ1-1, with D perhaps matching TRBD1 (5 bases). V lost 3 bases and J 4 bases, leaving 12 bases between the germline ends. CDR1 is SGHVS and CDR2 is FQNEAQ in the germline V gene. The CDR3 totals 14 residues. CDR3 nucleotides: TGTGCCAGCAGCTTCCAGGGTCAGGGCACTGAAGCTTTCTTT. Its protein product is CASSFQGQGTEAFF.

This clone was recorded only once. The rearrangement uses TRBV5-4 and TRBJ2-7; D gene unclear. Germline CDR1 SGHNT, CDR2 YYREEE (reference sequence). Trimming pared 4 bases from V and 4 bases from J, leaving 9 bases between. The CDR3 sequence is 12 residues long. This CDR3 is CASSQDRYEQYF. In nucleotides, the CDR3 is TGTGCCAGCAGCCAAGATCGGTACGAGCAGTACTTC.

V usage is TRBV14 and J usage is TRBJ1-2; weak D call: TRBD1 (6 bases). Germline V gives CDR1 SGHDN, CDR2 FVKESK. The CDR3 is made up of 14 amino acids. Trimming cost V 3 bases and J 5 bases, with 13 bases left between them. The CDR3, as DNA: TGTGCCAGCAGCCAGGGGATTACAGGGTATGGCTACACCTTC. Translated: CASSQGITGYGYTF. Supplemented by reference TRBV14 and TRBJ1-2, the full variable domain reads EAGVTQFPSHSVIEKGQTVTLRCDPISGHDNLYWYRRVMGKEIKFLLHFVKESKQDESGMPNNRFLAERTGGTYSTLKVQPAELEDSGVYFCASSQGITGYGYTFGSGTRLTVV.

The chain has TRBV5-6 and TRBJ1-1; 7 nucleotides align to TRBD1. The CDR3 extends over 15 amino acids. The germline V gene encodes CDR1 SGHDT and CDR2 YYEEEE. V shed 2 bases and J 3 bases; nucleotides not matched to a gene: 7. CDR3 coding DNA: TGTGCCAGCAGCTTTTCTGACAGGGAGCACACTGAAGCTTTCTTT. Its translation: CASSFSDREHTEAFF.

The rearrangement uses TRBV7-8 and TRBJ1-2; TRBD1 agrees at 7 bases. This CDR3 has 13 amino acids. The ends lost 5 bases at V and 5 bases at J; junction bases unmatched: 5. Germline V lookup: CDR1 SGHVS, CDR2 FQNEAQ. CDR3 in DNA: TGTGCCAGCAGCGTACAGGGGAGTTATGGCTACACCTTC. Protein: CASSVQGSYGYTF. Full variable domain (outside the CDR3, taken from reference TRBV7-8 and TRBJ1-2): GAGVSQSPRYKVAKRGQDVALRCDPISGHVSLFWYQQALGQGPEFLTYFQNEAQLDKSGLPSDRFFAERPEGSVSTLKIQRTQQEDSAVYLCASSVQGSYGYTFGSGTRLTVV.

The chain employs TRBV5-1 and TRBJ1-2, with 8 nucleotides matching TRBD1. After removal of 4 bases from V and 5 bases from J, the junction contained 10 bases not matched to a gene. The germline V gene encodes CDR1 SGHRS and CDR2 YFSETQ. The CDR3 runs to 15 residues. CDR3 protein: CASSPTGTGLYGYTF. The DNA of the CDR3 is TGCGCCAGCAGCCCTACGGGGACAGGATTATATGGCTACACCTTC.

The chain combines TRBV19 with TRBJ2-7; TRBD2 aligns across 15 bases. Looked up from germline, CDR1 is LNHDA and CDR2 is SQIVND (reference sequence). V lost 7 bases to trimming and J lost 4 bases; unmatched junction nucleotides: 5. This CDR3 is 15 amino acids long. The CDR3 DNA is TGTGCCAGTAAGGGACTAGCGGGAGGTTGGTACGAGCAGTACTTC. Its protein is CASKGLAGGWYEQYF.

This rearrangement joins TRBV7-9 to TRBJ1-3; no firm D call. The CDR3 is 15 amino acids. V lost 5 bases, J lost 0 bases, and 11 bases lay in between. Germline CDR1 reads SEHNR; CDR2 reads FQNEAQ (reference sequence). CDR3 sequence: CASSIMAGSGNTIYF. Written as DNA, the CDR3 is TGTGCCAGCAGCATAATGGCGGGCTCTGGAAACACCATATATTTT.

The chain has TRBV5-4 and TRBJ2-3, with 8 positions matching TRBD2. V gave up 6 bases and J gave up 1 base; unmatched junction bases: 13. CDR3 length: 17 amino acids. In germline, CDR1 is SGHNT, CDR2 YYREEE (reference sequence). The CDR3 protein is CASNRRLAGGGTDTQYF. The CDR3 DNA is TGTGCCAGCAATAGGAGACTGGCGGGGGGCGGCACAGATACGCAGTATTTT.